A selection of T cell receptor beta chains follows, all from one sample in a study of blood T cell repertoires in COVID-19. Data came from immunoSEQ multiplex PCR; TCRdb stores just in-frame clones and leaves some out. The profile shows 130,000 or so clones, roughly three quarters of them singletons. The source material was peripheral blood. These receptors originate from a human donor in a cohort sampled during active COVID-19. CDR3s include the opening cysteine and the closing phenylalanine or tryptophan. D genes are given only for firm matches. Rows may omit the clone size; those that give it use once, few, many or a size class.

V gene,D gene,clone size,J gene,CDR3 DNA,CDR3 protein
TRBV19,.,.,TRBJ1-1,TGTGCCAGTAGTATGAGGGAGGGAACTGAAGCTTTCTTT,CASSMREGTEAFF
TRBV3-1/TRBV3-2,.,.,TRBJ2-5,TGTGCCAGCAGCCCCGAGACAGGTGGGGAGACCCAGTACTTC,CASSPETGGETQYF
TRBV4-1,TRBD1,.,TRBJ2-3,TGCGCCAGCAGCAACCGGGACAGGGTATCAGATACGCAGTATTTT,CASSNRDRVSDTQYF
TRBV27,TRBD2,.,TRBJ2-7,TGTGCCAGCAGTCCTTCAAGCGGGAGGCTATCCTACGAGCAGTACTTC,CASSPSSGRLSYEQYF
TRBV27,.,.,TRBJ2-7,TGTGCCAGCAGTCCTTCCCGGGCCTACGAGCAGTACTTC,CASSPSRAYEQYF
TRBV7-5,.,.,TRBJ1-6,TGTGCCAGAAGCTACCTGCGGGACAGCAATTCACCCCTCCACTTT,CARSYLRDSNSPLHF
TRBV6-2/TRBV6-3,TRBD2,.,TRBJ2-1,TGTGCCAGCAGTTACTCCAGACTAGCGGGAGAATTTGAGCAGTTCTTC,CASSYSRLAGEFEQFF
TRBV30,.,.,TRBJ2-7,TGTGCCTGGAGTCCCGGACAGAGCTACGAGCAGTACTTC,CAWSPGQSYEQYF
TRBV24-1,TRBD1,.,TRBJ1-2,TGTGCCACCAGTGATTCCTGGGACAGTGGCTACACCTTC,CATSDSWDSGYTF
TRBV3-1/TRBV3-2,.,once,TRBJ1-6,TGTGCCAGCAGCTCCGGGGACTCTTCCCTCCACTTT,CASSSGDSSLHF
TRBV7-3,TRBD2,.,TRBJ2-3,TGTGCCAGCAGCCTTCTAGCGGGAGCGCAGTATTTT,CASSLLAGAQYF
TRBV7-9,.,.,TRBJ2-7,TGTGCCAGCAGCTTGGAGGGTCTCACCTACGAGCAGTACTTC,CASSLEGLTYEQYF
TRBV5-4,.,once,TRBJ1-2,TGTGCCAGCAGCTTGGGAGAGCGGGGCAACTATGGCTACACCTTC,CASSLGERGNYGYTF
TRBV7-9,TRBD2,few,TRBJ2-1,TGTGCCAGCAGCTTAGCCGGGGGGGCCTACAATGAGCAGTTCTTC,CASSLAGGAYNEQFF
TRBV3-1/TRBV3-2,TRBD1,.,TRBJ1-1,TGTGCCAGCAGCAGACAGGGGAGTGAGACTGAAGCTTTCTTT,CASSRQGSETEAFF
TRBV4-1,.,.,TRBJ2-7,TGCGCCAGCAGCCAGGCTCCCGACTACGTCTACGAGCAGTACTTC,CASSQAPDYVYEQYF
TRBV7-9,TRBD1,.,TRBJ1-2,TGTGCCAGCAGCCCCTCGCAGATGGTGGCAGGGGGAAACTATGGCTACACCTTC,CASSPSQMVAGGNYGYTF
TRBV10-3,TRBD1,few,TRBJ1-1,TGTGCCATCAGTGGGACGACAGGGATGAACACTGAAGCTTTCTTT,CAISGTTGMNTEAFF
TRBV7-9,TRBD2,.,TRBJ2-7,TGTGCCAGCAGATCTGGGCGGGGGAAGAACGAGCAGTACTTC,CASRSGRGKNEQYF
TRBV6-5,TRBD2,.,TRBJ2-7,TGTGCCAGCATTTCGGGACTAGAAGTCTCCGAGCAGTACTTC,CASISGLEVSEQYF
TRBV6-5,.,.,TRBJ1-2,TGTGCCAGCAGTTACTCAGAGGGTTCCAACTATGGCTACACCTTC,CASSYSEGSNYGYTF
TRBV14,.,.,TRBJ2-2,TGTGCCAGCAGCCCGAGAGGGGGCACCGGGGAGCTGTTTTTT,CASSPRGGTGELFF
TRBV25-1,.,.,TRBJ2-7,TGTGCCAGCAGTGAATCCTTGCCGGGACAAATATACGAGCAGTACTTC,CASSESLPGQIYEQYF
TRBV5-6,.,.,TRBJ1-2,TGTGCCAGCAGCCTCGGACAGATCTATGGCTACACCTTC,CASSLGQIYGYTF
TRBV19,.,.,TRBJ1-1,TGTGCCAGTTCTCCGGGACTTGGGGTCACTGAAGCTTTCTTT,CASSPGLGVTEAFF
TRBV4-1,.,.,TRBJ2-7,TGCGCCAGCAGCCAAGATATCACTCAATACTCCTACGAGCAGTACTTC,CASSQDITQYSYEQYF